This T cell receptor beta chain was retrieved from a study of blood T cell repertoires in COVID-19. In the authors' workflow: The assay estimated nucleated cells by amplifying reference gene primers. Here immunoSEQ multiplex PCR was the method, and the copy in TCRdb shows in-frame clones only, minus some. That table furnishes V, J and clone size, whereas the DNA furnished D and trimming. The table records fewer than 350,000 clones, less than 90% of them present only once. This clone was observed a single time. The sample consisted of peripheral blood. This receptor was taken from a young woman with COVID-19, enrolled during active disease.

CDR3 sequence: CASSSRVGQPQHF. The CDR3 DNA reads TGTGCCAGCAGTTCCCGGGTGGGTCAGCCCCAGCATTTT. This rearrangement joins TRBV12-3 or TRBV12-4 to TRBJ1-5; D not certain. This CDR3 region has 13 residues. V was pared by 4 bases and J by 6 bases, with 10 bases between.